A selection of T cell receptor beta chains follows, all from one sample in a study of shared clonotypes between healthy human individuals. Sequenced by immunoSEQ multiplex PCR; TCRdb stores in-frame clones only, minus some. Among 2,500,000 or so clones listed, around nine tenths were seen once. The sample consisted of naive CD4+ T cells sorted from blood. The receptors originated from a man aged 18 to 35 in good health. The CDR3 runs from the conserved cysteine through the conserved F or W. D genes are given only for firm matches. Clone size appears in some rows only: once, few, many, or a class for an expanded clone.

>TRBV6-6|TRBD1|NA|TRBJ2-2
TGTGCCAGCAGCCGACAGGGGGCACACGGGGAGCTGTTTTTT
CASSRQGAHGELFF
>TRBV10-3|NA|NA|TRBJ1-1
TGTGCCATCAGTGAGTCGGGCCGTAACACTGAAGCTTTCTTT
CAISESGRNTEAFF
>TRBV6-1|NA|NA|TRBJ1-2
TGTGCCAGCAGAAAGGACACAGTCGAGGGCTACACCTTC
CASRKDTVEGYTF
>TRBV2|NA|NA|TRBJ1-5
TGTGCCAGCAAAAAGGACGGACCTAGCAATCAGCCCCAGCATTTT
CASKKDGPSNQPQHF
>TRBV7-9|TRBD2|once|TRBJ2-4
TGTGCCAGCAGCTTAGGAGGGGAGCACGGGGGGGCGACCAAAAACATTCAGTACTTC
CASSLGGEHGGATKNIQYF
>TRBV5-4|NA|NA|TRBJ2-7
TGTGCCAGCAGCCTGCCCAGTGGGCCCAACTACGAGCAGTACTTC
CASSLPSGPNYEQYF
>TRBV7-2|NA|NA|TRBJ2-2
TGTGCCAGCAGCTTAGTAGCGAGGACCGGGGAGCTGTTTTTT
CASSLVARTGELFF
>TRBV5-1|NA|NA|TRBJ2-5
TGCGCCAGCAGCCGGGTTGGGGGCGCAGAGGAGACCCAGTACTTC
CASSRVGGAEETQYF
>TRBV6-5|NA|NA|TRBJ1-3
TGTGCCAGCAGACCCCCCGGGCTCTCTGGAAACACCATATATTTT
CASRPPGLSGNTIYF
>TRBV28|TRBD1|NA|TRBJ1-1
TGTGCCAGCAGTTTAGGGACAGGGGTCACTGAAGCTTTCTTT
CASSLGTGVTEAFF
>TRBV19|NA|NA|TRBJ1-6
TGTGCCACCAGCTCGGGCTATAATTCACCCCTCCACTTT
CATSSGYNSPLHF
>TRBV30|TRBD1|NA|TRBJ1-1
TGTGCCTGGAGTGTACTAAGGGGGCGCAACACTGAAGCTTTCTTT
CAWSVLRGRNTEAFF
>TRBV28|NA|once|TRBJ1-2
TGTGCCAGCGGAACGCTAGGGGGCTACACCTTC
CASGTLGGYTF
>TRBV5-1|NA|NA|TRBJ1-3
TGCGCCAGCAGCTGGGACCGGACTGACTCTGGAAACACCATATATTTT
CASSWDRTDSGNTIYF
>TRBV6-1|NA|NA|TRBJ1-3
TGTGCCAGCAAGGCTTCGTCTTCGGGAAACACCATATATTTT
CASKASSSGNTIYF
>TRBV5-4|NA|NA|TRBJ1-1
TGTGCCAGCAGCATACCCCAGGCCGGGAACACTGAAGCTTTCTTT
CASSIPQAGNTEAFF
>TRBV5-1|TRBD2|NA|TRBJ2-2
TGCGCCAGCAGCGAGACTAGCGGGAGCCCCGGGGAGCTGTTTTTT
CASSETSGSPGELFF
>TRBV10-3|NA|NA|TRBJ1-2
TGTGCCATCAGTGAGGGAGTCCTGTATGGCTACACCTTC
CAISEGVLYGYTF
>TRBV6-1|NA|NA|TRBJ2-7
TGTGCCAGCAGTGAACCGGGCCGATCCTACGAGCAGTACTTC
CASSEPGRSYEQYF
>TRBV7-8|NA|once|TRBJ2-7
TGTGCCAGCAACCAAAACCGTATGGAAGACGAGCAGTACTTC
CASNQNRMEDEQYF
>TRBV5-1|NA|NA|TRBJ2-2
TGCGCCAGCAGCTTGGCCGGGGTCGTCGGCACCGGGGAGCTGTTTTTT
CASSLAGVVGTGELFF
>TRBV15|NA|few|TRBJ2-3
TGTGCCACCAGCGTTCAAGTCAGTGGGACAGATACGCAGTATTTT
CATSVQVSGTDTQYF
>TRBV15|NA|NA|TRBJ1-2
TGTGCCACCAGCAGAGATCTGAGTCAGGGCCATAACTATGGCTACACCTTC
CATSRDLSQGHNYGYTF
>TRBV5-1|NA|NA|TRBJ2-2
TGCGCCAGCAGCTTGGACCCCGGGGGCACCGGGGAGCTGTTTTTT
CASSLDPGGTGELFF
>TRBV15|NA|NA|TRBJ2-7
TGTGCCACCAGCAGAGATAGGATAGCCTACGAGCAGTACTTC
CATSRDRIAYEQYF
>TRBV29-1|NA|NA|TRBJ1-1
TGCAGCGTTGGCGGGGACCACCTCCTAACTGAAGCTTTCTTT
CSVGGDHLLTEAFF
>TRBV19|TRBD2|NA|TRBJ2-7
TGTGCCAGTAGTATAAGTGTCGGCGGGAGCTCCTACGAGCAGTACTTC
CASSISVGGSSYEQYF
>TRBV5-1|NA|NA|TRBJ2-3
TGCGCCAGCCCCCTCAGGGCAGGGCGGGATACGCAGTATTTT
CASPLRAGRDTQYF
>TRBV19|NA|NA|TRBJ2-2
TGTGCCAGTAGGGGGAGGACAGAAATTAACACCGGGGAGCTGTTTTTT
CASRGRTEINTGELFF
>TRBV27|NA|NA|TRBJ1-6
TGTGCCAGCCGCAACGGGCAGATAGATAATTCACCCCTCCACTTT
CASRNGQIDNSPLHF